The sequence of this T cell receptor (beta chain) was determined in a study of cytomegalovirus exposure and HLA in healthy donors. In germline, CDR1 is LGHNA, CDR2 YNFKEQ. J lost 4 bases, V lost 0 bases, and 5 bases had no gene match. The CDR3 length is 15 residues. General study results and limits: A missense DCLRE1C variant was associated with V- and J-gene trimming of TCR beta chains in a later analysis, and an independent cohort replicated the association. Usually a TCR sequence was rare, but some public TCRs were found in many donors.

This clone has only a few counts. Its cognate antigen is unknown. Primers for the PCR totalled 60 Vbeta and 13 Jbeta. Only in-frame clones appear in the TCRdb table, and some are missing; sequencing was by immunoSEQ multiplex PCR. This repertoire shows roughly 44,000 clones, 81% found once; its top ten account for approximately 2.6%. This TCR was recovered from a man between 45 and 60 years old in good health and CMV-seronegative. The sample taken for sequencing was PBMCs. The rearrangement links TRBV4-2 to TRBJ1-2; TRBD1 aligns across 7 bases. The CDR3 region is CASSQEARGAYGYTF. CDR3 DNA sequence: TGTGCCAGCAGCCAAGAGGCCAGGGGGGCCTATGGCTACACCTTC.